Listed here are 20 T cell receptor beta chains from one sample, sequenced in a study of cytomegalovirus exposure and HLA in healthy donors. It was with 60 Vbeta and 13 Jbeta primers that the PCR ran. The assay was immunoSEQ multiplex PCR, and TCRdb's table has in-frame clones only and misses some. The repertoire holds approximately 94,000 clones, with approximately 76% as singletons. The sequenced sample was PBMCs. All receptors come from a man in his thirties or forties in good health and CMV-seropositive.

V is TRBV30 and J is TRBJ2-7; 9 nucleotides line up with TRBD1. CDR1 is GTSNPN, CDR2 SVGIG, per germline (reference sequence). The CDR3 is 17 residues long. The V gene end was trimmed by 4 bases and the J gene end by 1 base; junction bases not matched to a gene: 14. The CDR3 coding sequence is TGTGCCTGGATGCCGGGACAGGGACTTTCTTCGTCCTACGAGCAGTACTTC. Protein sequence: CAWMPGQGLSSSYEQYF.

The chain combines TRBV6-6 with TRBJ1-2; D is undetermined. V shed 5 bases and J shed 8 bases, with 9 bases lying between them. The CDR3 contains 11 residues. Germline loops: CDR1 MNHNY, CDR2 SVGAGI (reference sequence). This chain's CDR3 is CASSTEEGYTF. In nucleotides, the CDR3 is TGTGCCAGCAGTACGGAGGAAGGCTACACCTTC.

The chain is built from TRBV7-8 and TRBJ1-6; D remains ambiguous. With 1 base removed from V and 8 bases from J, the gap between germline ends came to 6 bases. CDR1 and CDR2 from the germline V gene are SGHVS and FQNEAQ. The CDR3 covers 13 residues. Here the CDR3 reads CASSLVSYSPLHF. In DNA, the CDR3 is TGTGCCAGCAGCTTAGTTTCGTATTCACCCCTCCACTTT. Filled out from reference TRBV7-8 and TRBJ1-6, the complete variable domain reads GAGVSQSPRYKVAKRGQDVALRCDPISGHVSLFWYQQALGQGPEFLTYFQNEAQLDKSGLPSDRFFAERPEGSVSTLKIQRTQQEDSAVYLCASSLVSYSPLHFGNGTRLTVT.

There are a few counts of this clone. This chain links TRBV4-3 with TRBJ2-1; 10 bases agree with TRBD2. CDR3 length: 16 residues. Germline V gene lookup returns CDR1 LGHNA and CDR2 YSLEER. Unmatched junction bases numbered 8, after V lost 1 base and J lost 8 bases. The CDR3 region has the DNA TGCGCCAGCAGCCAAGTAGGCCAGCGGGAGGGCGATGAGCAGTTCTTC. It yields the protein CASSQVGQREGDEQFF.

The chain employs TRBV7-9 and TRBJ1-1; the match to TRBD1 covers 10 bases. V lost 5 bases and J lost 6; bases outside the gene matches: 18. The CDR3 is made up of 18 amino acids. Germline loops: CDR1 SEHNR, CDR2 FQNEAQ (reference sequence). CDR3 nucleotide sequence: TGTGCCAGCAGCGCAGGGGGGGGACAGGGGACGTCTGTCGCTGAAGCTTTCTTT. Translating gives CASSAGGGQGTSVAEAFF.

The gene calls are TRBV4-1 and TRBJ2-7, with 8 bases that match TRBD1. The CDR3 spans 15 residues. The junction had 8 bases not matched to a gene; V was cut back by 5 bases and J by 2 bases. Germline V gene lookup returns CDR1 MGHRA and CDR2 YSYEKL. CDR3 sequence reads: CASSVRQGATYEQYF. The CDR3 DNA is TGCGCCAGCAGCGTTCGCCAGGGGGCCACCTACGAGCAGTACTTC.

The rearrangement uses TRBV5-8 and TRBJ2-1, with TRBD2 as a possible D gene (5 bases). The ends were cut back, 4 bases at V and 6 bases at J, with 8 bases in the middle. The CDR3 length is 12 residues. CDR1 and CDR2 from the germline V gene are SGHTS and YDEGEE. DNA of the CDR3: TGTGCCAGCAGCGCCACTAGCAATGAGCAGTTCTTC. Residues: CASSATSNEQFF.

The chain is built from TRBV29-1 and TRBJ1-2; D unresolved. V was shortened by 4 bases and J by 5 bases, with 14 bases between the two germline ends. CDR1 SQVTM and CDR2 ANQGSEA come from the germline V gene. The CDR3 spans 13 residues. CDR3 loop: CSVAVAGSYGYTF. CDR3 in DNA: TGCAGCGTTGCCGTTGCGGGGTCTTATGGCTACACCTTC.

The chain carries TRBV4-1 and TRBJ1-4; 8 bases align to TRBD1. This CDR3 region has 17 residues. V trimming: 1 base; J trimming: 8 bases; junction bases outside the gene matches: 12. The germline gives CDR1 MGHRA, CDR2 YSYEKL. This chain's CDR3 is CASSQGVSQGAKEKLFF. CDR3 coding DNA: TGCGCCAGCAGCCAAGGGGTCAGCCAGGGGGCAAAGGAAAAACTGTTTTTT.

In DNA, the CDR3 is TGTGCCAGCAGCCCCGGGACAGGGGTTAACGAGCAGTACGTC. It specifies CASSPGTGVNEQYV. The gene calls are TRBV5-4 and TRBJ2-7; TRBD1 matches at 10 bases. Germline CDR1 and CDR2: SGHNT and YYREEE (reference sequence). With V trimmed by 4 bases and J by 5 bases, 6 bases remained unmatched. The CDR3 runs 14 residues.

The CDR3 DNA is TGTGCCAGCAGCCCAGGGGGGACAGGGGGCTACGAGCAGTACTTC. Translation gives CASSPGGTGGYEQYF. This chain joins TRBV7-3 and TRBJ2-7; 11 positions agree with TRBD1. V lost 5 bases to trimming and J lost 3 bases; unmatched junction nucleotides: 6. The CDR3 loop spans 15 amino acids. Germline CDR1 is SGHTA and CDR2 is FQGTGA.

The rearrangement joins TRBV6-5 to TRBJ1-1, with D tentatively TRBD1 (6 bases). From germline, CDR1 is MNHEY and CDR2 SVGAGI. V lost 5 bases and J 3 bases, leaving 10 bases between the germline ends. This CDR3 is 13 amino acids long. The CDR3 spells CASSLNRDTEAFF. The CDR3 coding sequence is TGTGCCAGCAGTCTTAACAGGGACACTGAAGCTTTCTTT.

About this clone: Sequence at one end of the junction differs from germline and may be a read error. The chain links TRBV7-9 to TRBJ1-1; D is ambiguous. Germline lookup yields CDR1 SEHNR and CDR2 FQNEAQ (reference sequence). The CDR3 covers 13 residues. The CDR3 region has the DNA TGTTCCAGCAGCGAAGCAGTCGGGACTGAAGCTTTCTTT. It encodes CSSSEAVGTEAFF.

The V gene is TRBV4-3, the J gene TRBJ2-7, with TRBD1 as a possible D gene (6 bases). CDR3 length: 18 residues. V shed 0 bases and J shed 6 bases, with 24 bases lying between them. CDR1 is LGHNA, CDR2 YSLEER, per germline. The CDR3 is CASSQDPSDRKHESEQYF. The DNA for the CDR3 is TGCGCCAGCAGCCAAGATCCCTCCGACAGGAAACACGAGTCCGAGCAGTACTTC.

V usage is TRBV4-1 and J usage is TRBJ2-5, with 10 bases aligning to TRBD1. Looked up from germline, CDR1 is MGHRA and CDR2 is YSYEKL. Trimming took 1 base from V and 4 from J; bases not matched to a gene: 3. The CDR3 length is 15 residues. The CDR3 nucleotides read TGCGCCAGCAGCCAAGTCCGGACAGGGGGAGAGACCCAGTACTTC. It encodes CASSQVRTGGETQYF.

This clone was detected only a few times. The genes are TRBV15 and TRBJ2-3; 8 nucleotides agree with TRBD1. The CDR3 has 14 residues. V shed 4 bases and J 3 bases; nucleotides not matched to a gene: 3. CDR1 is LNHNV, CDR2 YYDKDF, per germline (reference sequence). The CDR3 nucleotides are TGTGCCACCAGCACAGGACAGGGAACAGATACGCAGTATTTT. It yields the protein CATSTGQGTDTQYF.

The chain has TRBV6-5 and TRBJ2-5, with TRBD1 matching over 7 bases. V was clipped by 0 bases and J by 2 bases; unmatched bases: 3. This CDR3 spans 15 amino acids. Germline lookup yields CDR1 MNHEY and CDR2 SVGAGI. The CDR3 nucleotides read TGTGCCAGCAGTTACTCCAACAGGGGACAAGAGACCCAGTACTTC. Translating gives CASSYSNRGQETQYF.

This chain joins TRBV6-5 and TRBJ1-5; D call uncertain. The length of the CDR3 is 14 residues. Germline CDR1 reads MNHEY; CDR2 reads SVGAGI. The V end lost 5 bases, the J end lost 4 bases, and 12 bases lay between the germline ends. The CDR3 nucleotides are TGTGCCAGCAGTCGGGGAGTAGGGAATCAGCCCCAGCATTTT. It is translated as CASSRGVGNQPQHF.

The chain is built from TRBV5-1 and TRBJ2-3; 8 nucleotides line up with TRBD2. The V gene end was trimmed by 5 bases and the J gene end by 2 bases; junction bases not matched to a gene: 7. The CDR3 contains 15 residues. The germline V gene encodes CDR1 SGHRS and CDR2 YFSETQ. CDR3 region: CASRDSGMDTDTQYF. CDR3 sequence (DNA): TGCGCCAGCAGAGATAGCGGGATGGACACAGATACGCAGTATTTT.

This clone has only one observation. The genes are TRBV15 and TRBJ1-1; D perhaps matches TRBD1 (6 bases). Germline lookup yields CDR1 LNHNV and CDR2 YYDKDF (reference sequence). This CDR3 is 15 amino acids long. V lost 5 bases and J 3 bases, leaving 16 bases between the germline ends. The CDR3 reads CATSSRDKGHTEAFF. The CDR3 nucleotides read TGTGCCACCAGCTCCCGGGACAAGGGACACACTGAAGCTTTCTTT.